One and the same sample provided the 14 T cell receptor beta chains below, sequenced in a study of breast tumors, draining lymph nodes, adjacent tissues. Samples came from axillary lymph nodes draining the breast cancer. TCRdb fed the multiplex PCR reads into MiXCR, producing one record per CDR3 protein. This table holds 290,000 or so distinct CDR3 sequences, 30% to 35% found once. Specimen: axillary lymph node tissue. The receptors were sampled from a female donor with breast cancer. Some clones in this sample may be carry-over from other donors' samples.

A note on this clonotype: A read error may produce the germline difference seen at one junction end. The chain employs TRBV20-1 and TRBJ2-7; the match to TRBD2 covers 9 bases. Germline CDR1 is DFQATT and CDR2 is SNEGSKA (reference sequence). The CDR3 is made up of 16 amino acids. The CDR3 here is CSASSTGLAEPYERYF. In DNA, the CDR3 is TGCAGTGCTAGCTCTACGGGACTAGCTGAACCCTACGAGCGGTACTTC.

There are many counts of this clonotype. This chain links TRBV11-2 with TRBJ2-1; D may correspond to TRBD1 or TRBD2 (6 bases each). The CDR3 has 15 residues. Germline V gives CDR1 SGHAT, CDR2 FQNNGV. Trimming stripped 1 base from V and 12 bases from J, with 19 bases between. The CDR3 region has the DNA TGTGCCAGCAGCTTAGTAGGGGGACTTACAATGACGCAGTTCTTC. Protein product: CASSLVGGLTMTQFF.

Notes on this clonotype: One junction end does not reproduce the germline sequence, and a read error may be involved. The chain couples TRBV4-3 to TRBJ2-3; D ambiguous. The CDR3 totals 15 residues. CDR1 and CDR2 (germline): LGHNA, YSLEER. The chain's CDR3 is CASSRLMTCTDAQYF. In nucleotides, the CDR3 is TGCGCCAGCAGCCGACTCATGACTTGCACAGATGCGCAGTATTTT.

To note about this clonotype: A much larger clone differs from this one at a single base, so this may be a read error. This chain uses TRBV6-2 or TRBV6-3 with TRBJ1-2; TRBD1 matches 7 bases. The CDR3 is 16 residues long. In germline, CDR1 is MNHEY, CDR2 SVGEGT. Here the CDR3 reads CANSYLRTGRNYGYTF. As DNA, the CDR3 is TGTGCCAACAGTTACCTCCGGACAGGACGAAACTATGGCTACACCTTC.

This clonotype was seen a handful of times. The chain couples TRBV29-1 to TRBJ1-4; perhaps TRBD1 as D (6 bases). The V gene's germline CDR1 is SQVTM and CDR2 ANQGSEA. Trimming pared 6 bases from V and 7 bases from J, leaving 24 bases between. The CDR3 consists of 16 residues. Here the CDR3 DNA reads TGCAGCGTCCGGGATCCACAGGGAGCGGGGGGTGAAAAACTGTTTTTT. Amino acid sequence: CSVRDPQGAGGEKLFF.

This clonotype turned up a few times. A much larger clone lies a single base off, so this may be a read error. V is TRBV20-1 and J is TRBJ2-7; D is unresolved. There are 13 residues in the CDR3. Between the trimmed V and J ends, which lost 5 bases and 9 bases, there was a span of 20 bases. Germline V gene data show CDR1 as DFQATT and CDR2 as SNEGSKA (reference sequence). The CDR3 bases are TGCAGTGCTCAACCCACTTCCCTGAACGCGCAGTACTTC. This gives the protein CSAQPTSLNAQYF.

The CDR3 DNA sequence: TGTGCCAAGGGACAGCCCTCCCCAGATACGCAGTATTTT. Amino acid sequence: CAKGQPSPDTQYF. The V call is TRBV25-1, the J call TRBJ2-3; TRBD1 agrees at 7 bases. V shed 10 bases, J shed 4 bases, and the junction held 8 bases outside the gene matches. This CDR3 is 13 amino acids long. Germline assignment: CDR1 MGHDK and CDR2 SYGVNS.

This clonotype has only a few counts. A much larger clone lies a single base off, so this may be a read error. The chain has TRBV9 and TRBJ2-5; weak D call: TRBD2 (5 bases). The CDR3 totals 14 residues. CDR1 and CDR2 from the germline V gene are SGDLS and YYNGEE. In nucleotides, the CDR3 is TGTGCCAGCAGCGAGAGCGGCACCCAAGGGACCCAGTACTTC. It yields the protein CASSESGTQGTQYF.

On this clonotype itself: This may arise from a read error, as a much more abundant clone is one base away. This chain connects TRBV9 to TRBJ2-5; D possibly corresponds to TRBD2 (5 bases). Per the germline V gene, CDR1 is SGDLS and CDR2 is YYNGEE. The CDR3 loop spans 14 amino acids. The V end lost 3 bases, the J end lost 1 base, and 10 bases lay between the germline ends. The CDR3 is CASSAGAAQETQYF. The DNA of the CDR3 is TGTGCCAGCAGCGCAGGAGCGGCCCAAGAGACCCAGTACTTC.

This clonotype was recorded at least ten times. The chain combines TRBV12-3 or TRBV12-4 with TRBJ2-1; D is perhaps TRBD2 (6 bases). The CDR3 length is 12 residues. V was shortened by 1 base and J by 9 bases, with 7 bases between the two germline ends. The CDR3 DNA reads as TGTGCCAGCAGTTTAGGGACTATTGAGCAGTTCTTC. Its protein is CASSLGTIEQFF.

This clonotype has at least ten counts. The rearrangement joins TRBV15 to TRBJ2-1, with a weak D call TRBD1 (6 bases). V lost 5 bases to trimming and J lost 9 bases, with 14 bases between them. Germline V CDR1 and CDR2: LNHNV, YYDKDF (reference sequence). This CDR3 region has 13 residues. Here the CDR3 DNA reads TGTGCCACCAGCCAAGGGACATTTACTGAGCAGTTCTTC. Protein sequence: CATSQGTFTEQFF.

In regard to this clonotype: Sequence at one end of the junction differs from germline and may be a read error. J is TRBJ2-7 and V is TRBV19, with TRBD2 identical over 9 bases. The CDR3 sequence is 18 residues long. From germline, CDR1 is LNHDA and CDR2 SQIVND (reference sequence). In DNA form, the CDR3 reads TGTGCCAGTAGTATGTCTCACTCGGGACTAGCCAGCTCCTACGAGCACTACTTC. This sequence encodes CASSMSHSGLASSYEHYF.

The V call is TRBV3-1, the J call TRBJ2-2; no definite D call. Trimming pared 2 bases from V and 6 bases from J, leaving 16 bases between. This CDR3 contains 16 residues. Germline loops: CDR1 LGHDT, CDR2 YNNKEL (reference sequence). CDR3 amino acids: CASSQMKGPGSGELFF. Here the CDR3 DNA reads TGTGCCAGCAGCCAAATGAAGGGCCCGGGTTCCGGGGAGCTGTTTTTT.

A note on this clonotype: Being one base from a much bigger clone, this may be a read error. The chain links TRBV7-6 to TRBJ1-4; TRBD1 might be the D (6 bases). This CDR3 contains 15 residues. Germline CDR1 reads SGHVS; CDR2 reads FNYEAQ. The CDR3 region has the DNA TGTGCCAGCAGCGCATCCGGGACACCGAATGGAAAACTGTTTTTT. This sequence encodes CASSASGTPNGKLFF.